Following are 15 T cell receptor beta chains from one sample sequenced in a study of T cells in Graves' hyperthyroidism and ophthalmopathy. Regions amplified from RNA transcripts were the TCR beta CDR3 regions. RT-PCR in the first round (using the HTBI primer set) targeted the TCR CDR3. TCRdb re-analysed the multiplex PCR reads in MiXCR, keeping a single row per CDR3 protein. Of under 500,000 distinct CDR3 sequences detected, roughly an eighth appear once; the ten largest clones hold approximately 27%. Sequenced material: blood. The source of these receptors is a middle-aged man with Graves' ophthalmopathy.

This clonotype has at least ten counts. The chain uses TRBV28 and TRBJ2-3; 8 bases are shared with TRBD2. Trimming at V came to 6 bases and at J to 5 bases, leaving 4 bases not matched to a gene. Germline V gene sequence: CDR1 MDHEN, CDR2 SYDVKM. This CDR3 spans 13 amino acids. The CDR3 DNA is TGTGCCAGCAGCGGGAGGGCCGGAGATACGCAGTATTTT. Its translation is CASSGRAGDTQYF. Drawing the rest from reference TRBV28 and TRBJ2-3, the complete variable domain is DVKVTQSSRYLVKRTGEKVFLECVQDMDHENMFWYRQDPGLGLRLIYFSYDVKMKEKGDIPEGYSVSREKKERFSLILESASTNQTSMYLCASSGRAGDTQYFGPGTRLTVL.

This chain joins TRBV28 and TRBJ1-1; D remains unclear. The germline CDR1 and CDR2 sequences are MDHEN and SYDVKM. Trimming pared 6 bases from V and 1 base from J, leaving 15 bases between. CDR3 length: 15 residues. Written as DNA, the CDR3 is TGTGCCAGCAGCCCCGGCAATCTGGGGAACACTGAAGCTTTCTTT. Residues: CASSPGNLGNTEAFF.

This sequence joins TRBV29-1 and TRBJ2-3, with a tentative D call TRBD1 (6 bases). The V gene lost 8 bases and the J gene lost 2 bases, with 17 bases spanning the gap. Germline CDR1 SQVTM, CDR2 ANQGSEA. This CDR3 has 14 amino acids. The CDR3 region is CSTTGSPATDTQYF. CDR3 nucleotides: TGCAGCACAACAGGGTCCCCCGCCACAGATACGCAGTATTTT.

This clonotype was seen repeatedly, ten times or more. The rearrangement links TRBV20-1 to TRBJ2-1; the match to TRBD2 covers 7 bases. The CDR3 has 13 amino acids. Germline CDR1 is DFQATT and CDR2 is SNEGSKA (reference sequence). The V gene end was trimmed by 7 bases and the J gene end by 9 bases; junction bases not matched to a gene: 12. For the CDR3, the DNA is TGCAGTGTCCCACGGGCGGGAGTGAGTGAGCAGTTCTTC. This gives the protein CSVPRAGVSEQFF.

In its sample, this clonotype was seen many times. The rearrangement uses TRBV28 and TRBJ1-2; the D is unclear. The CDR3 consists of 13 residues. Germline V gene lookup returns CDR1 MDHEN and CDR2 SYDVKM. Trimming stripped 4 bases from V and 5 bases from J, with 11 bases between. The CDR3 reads CASSSESAYGYTF. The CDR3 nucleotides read TGTGCCAGCAGTTCTGAGTCAGCGTATGGCTACACCTTC.

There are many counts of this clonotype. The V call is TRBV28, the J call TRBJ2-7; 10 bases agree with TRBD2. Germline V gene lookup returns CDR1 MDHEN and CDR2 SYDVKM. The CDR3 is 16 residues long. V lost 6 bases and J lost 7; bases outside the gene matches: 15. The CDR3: CASSFDSSGSTEEQYF. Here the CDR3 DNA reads TGTGCCAGCAGCTTCGATTCTAGCGGGAGTACTGAAGAGCAGTACTTC.

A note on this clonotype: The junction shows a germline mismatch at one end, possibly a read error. For the CDR3, the DNA is TGTGCCAGCAGTCCAACCTCGGGCAGGCTAATCTCCCACAATGAGCAGTTCTTC. Translated, it gives CASSPTSGRLISHNEQFF. The V call is TRBV27, the J call TRBJ2-1; D unresolved. In germline, CDR1 is MNHEY, CDR2 SMNVEV (reference sequence). CDR3 length: 18 residues.

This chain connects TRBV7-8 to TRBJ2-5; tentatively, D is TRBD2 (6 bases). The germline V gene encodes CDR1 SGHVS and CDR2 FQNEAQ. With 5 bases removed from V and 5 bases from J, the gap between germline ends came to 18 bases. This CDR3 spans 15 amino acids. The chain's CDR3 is CASSQARRAWETQYF. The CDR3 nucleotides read TGTGCCAGCAGCCAGGCCCGGAGGGCCTGGGAGACCCAGTACTTC.

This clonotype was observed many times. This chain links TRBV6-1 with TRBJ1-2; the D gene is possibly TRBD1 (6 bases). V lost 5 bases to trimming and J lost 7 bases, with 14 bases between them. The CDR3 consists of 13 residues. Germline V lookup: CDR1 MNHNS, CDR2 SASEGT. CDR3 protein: CASSLTGFSGYTF. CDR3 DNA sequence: TGTGCCAGCAGTCTGACAGGATTTTCTGGCTACACCTTC.

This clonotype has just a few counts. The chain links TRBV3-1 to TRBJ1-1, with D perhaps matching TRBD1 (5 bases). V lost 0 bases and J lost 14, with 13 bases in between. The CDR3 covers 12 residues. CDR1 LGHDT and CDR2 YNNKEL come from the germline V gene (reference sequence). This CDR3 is CASSQEPGPIFF. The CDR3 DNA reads TGTGCCAGCAGCCAAGAGCCAGGGCCGATCTTCTTT.

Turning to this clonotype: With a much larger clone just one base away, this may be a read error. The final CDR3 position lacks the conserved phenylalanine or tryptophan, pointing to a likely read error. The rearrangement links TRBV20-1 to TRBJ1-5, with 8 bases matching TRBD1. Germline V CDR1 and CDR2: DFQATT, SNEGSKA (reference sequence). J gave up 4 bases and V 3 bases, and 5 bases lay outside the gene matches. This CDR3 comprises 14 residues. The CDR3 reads CSASGGDRNQPQHL. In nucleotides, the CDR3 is TGCAGTGCTAGTGGGGGGGACAGGAATCAGCCCCAGCATTTG.

The CDR3 loop is CASSDSPAGTTDTQYF. In DNA form, the CDR3 reads TGTGCCAGCAGTGACTCTCCAGCGGGTACCACAGATACGCAGTATTTT. This chain links TRBV6-4 with TRBJ2-3; weak D call: TRBD2 (6 bases). Per the germline V gene, CDR1 is MRHNA and CDR2 is SNTAGT. V gave up 0 bases and J gave up 2 bases, with 12 bases separating them. The CDR3 length is 16 residues.

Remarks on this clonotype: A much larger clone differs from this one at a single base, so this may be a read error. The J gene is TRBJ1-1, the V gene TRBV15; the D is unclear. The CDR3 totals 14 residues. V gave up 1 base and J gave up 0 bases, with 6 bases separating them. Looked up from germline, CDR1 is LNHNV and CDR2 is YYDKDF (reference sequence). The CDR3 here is CATSRGELNTEAFF. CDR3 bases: TGTGCCACCAGCAGAGGAGAGCTGAACACTGAAGCTTTCTTT.

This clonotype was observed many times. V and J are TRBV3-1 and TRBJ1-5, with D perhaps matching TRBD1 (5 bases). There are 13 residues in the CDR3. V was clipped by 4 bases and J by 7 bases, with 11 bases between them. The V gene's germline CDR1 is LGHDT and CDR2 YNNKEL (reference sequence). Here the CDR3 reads CASSPSGGQPQHF. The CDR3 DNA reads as TGTGCCAGCAGCCCCTCGGGGGGACAGCCCCAGCATTTT.

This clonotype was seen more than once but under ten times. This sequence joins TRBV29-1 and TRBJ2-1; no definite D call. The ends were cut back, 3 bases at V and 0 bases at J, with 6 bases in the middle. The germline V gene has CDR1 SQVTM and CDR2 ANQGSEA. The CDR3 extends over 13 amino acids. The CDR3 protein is CSVEQSSYNEQFF. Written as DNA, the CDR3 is TGCAGCGTTGAGCAGAGCTCCTACAATGAGCAGTTCTTC.